This T cell receptor (beta chain) comes out of a study of memory CD4+ T cells and cytomegalovirus serostatus. The study's findings and limits: Of around 160 reported CMV TCRbeta sequences, about 70 were found in memory CD4+ repertoires.

Germline loops: CDR1 SNHLY, CDR2 FYNNEI. This CDR3 contains 15 residues. Trimming removed 5 bases from V and 3 bases from J; junction bases left unmatched: 5. Sequencing was performed with immunoSEQ multiplex PCR; in TCRdb, only in-frame clones are kept and a portion is missing. This repertoire shows approximately 88,000 clones, about 80% found once; its top ten account for approximately 4%. Single viable CD3+CD4+CD8-CD45RO+ cells were sorted as the memory CD4+ T cells. Worth noting for this clone: The antigen is unknown.

This sequence was found in an adult in good health and CMV-seropositive. The source material was memory CD4+ T cells from blood. This chain links TRBV2 with TRBJ2-2, with TRBD1 identical over 8 bases. The CDR3 loop reads CASSSQGAYTGELFF. CDR3 DNA: TGTGCCAGCAGTTCTCAGGGGGCCTACACCGGGGAGCTGTTTTTT.